This T cell receptor (beta chain) was observed in a study of CD8+ T cells in alopecia areata. cDNA serving as the sequencing template came from extracted, reverse transcribed RNA. Clones were read by immunoSEQ multiplex PCR, and TCRdb kept only the in-frame ones, dropping some. Of some 180,000 clones listed, 50% to 70% were seen once; the top ten hold about 1.5%. Germline V gene lookup returns CDR1 SGHTA and CDR2 FQGNSA. V lost 3 bases, J lost 1 base, and 19 bases lay in between. The CDR3 is 17 amino acids. This sequence joins TRBV7-2 and TRBJ2-7; D perhaps matches TRBD1 (6 bases). The sample was CD4+ T cells sorted from blood, taken at week 0. This receptor was taken from a human donor with alopecia areata. The CDR3 DNA reads as TGTGCCAGCAGCTTTCGATTCGACAGGTTCGGATCCTACGAGCAGTACTTC. The encoded protein is CASSFRFDRFGSYEQYF.